The T cell receptor (beta chain) described here comes from a study of blood T cells in healthy people across ages. Study outcomes and limitations: With naive T cell percentage, TCR beta diversity showed a strong correlation.

This clonotype has ten or more counts. Its antigen is not identified. Sample-barcoded 5' priming and a J-beta primer mix drove a second PCR of about 6 to 12 cycles. TCRdb redid the calling of the 5' RACE reads with MiXCR, one entry per CDR3 protein. This table holds 590,000 or so distinct CDR3 sequences, around 31% found once. Germline assignment: CDR1 SGHTA and CDR2 FQGNSA. The CDR3 has 17 residues. Losses at the gene ends were 1 base for V and 6 bases for J; bases not matched to a gene: 4. What was sequenced was blood. This chain uses TRBV7-2 with TRBJ2-3, with 16 bases matching TRBD2. The sequence was obtained from a woman of 80 years or more in good health. DNA for the CDR3: TGTGCCAGCAGCTTAGTGGGACTAGCGGGGGGGGAGGATACGCAGTATTTT. The encoded protein is CASSLVGLAGGEDTQYF.